The subject of this entry is one T cell receptor (beta chain). This sample was included in a study of cytomegalovirus exposure and HLA in healthy donors. Researchers ran the PCR with 60 Vbeta and 13 Jbeta primers. Clones were sequenced by immunoSEQ multiplex PCR, and TCRdb holds only the in-frame ones, with some missing. The sample holds 150,000 to 200,000 clones, 82% seen once. CDR3 size: 15 residues. Germline-derived CDR1 and CDR2 are SGHTS and YDEGEE. V was pared by 4 bases and J by 3 bases, with 7 bases of the junction left unmatched. Sequenced material: PBMCs. The origin of this receptor is a woman aged 45-59 years in good health and CMV-seronegative. This chain connects TRBV5-8 to TRBJ1-3; 7 bases line up with TRBD1. This CDR3 is CASSVQGFGGNTIYF. The CDR3 DNA is TGTGCCAGCAGCGTACAGGGGTTCGGTGGAAACACCATATATTTT.